A single sample gave rise to the 5 T cell receptor beta chains below, sequenced in a study of beta chain features in type 1 diabetes (dated by TCRdb to 2016 to 2018). The protocol used for the library was the immunoSEQ multiplex PCR assay. The entire amount of isolated RNA was reverse transcribed using the High Capacity cDNA Reverse Transcription Kit, so the sequenced TCRB transcripts were expressed ones. TCRdb provides this immuneACCESS table in a form limited to in-frame rearrangements. Some clones are lacking; in checked studies, under half of them reflect an unresolved V gene, and why the rest are absent is not known. The sample table contains roughly 250,000 clones; only one count was recorded for 68% of them. Together, the top ten hold around 0.05% of the sample. The sample was naive CD4+ T cells from blood. In light of the paper, this sample's cell subset or site label describes: true naive CD4+ T cells. Receptors originate from a man aged 25-45 years in good health.

The CDR3 here is CSISGRYQETQYF. The CDR3 bases are TGCAGCATAAGCGGGAGGTACCAAGAGACCCAGTACTTC. The chain couples TRBV29-1 to TRBJ2-5, with 9 bases matching TRBD2. Germline V gene data show CDR1 as SQVTM and CDR2 as ANQGSEA. V lost 8 bases, J lost 0 bases, and 4 bases stayed unmatched. The CDR3 has 13 amino acids.

The chain has TRBV6-6 and TRBJ2-7; a weak D match, TRBD1 (6 bases). CDR1 is MNHNY, CDR2 SVGAGI, per germline (reference sequence). V dropped 4 bases and J dropped 3 bases, with 13 bases sitting between them. The CDR3 runs 14 residues. CDR3 bases: TGTGCCAGCAGTTCGCGACAACAGGGCTACGAGCAGTACTTC. The encoded protein is CASSSRQQGYEQYF.

V is TRBV29-1 and J is TRBJ2-1, with TRBD2 as a possible D gene (6 bases). V lost 7 bases and J lost 5, with 21 bases in between. Looked up from germline, CDR1 is SQVTM and CDR2 is ANQGSEA. The CDR3 has 15 amino acids. The CDR3 is CSGRPLGSLNNEQFF. In DNA, the CDR3 is TGCAGCGGACGGCCCCTCGGGAGTTTGAACAATGAGCAGTTCTTC.

The chain carries TRBV30 and TRBJ1-4; D is ambiguous. Germline CDR1 GTSNPN, CDR2 SVGIG (reference sequence). This CDR3 spans 13 amino acids. V lost 5 bases and J 0 bases, leaving 7 bases between the germline ends. The DNA for the CDR3 is TGTGCCTGGCGAATAGCAACTAATGAAAAACTGTTTTTT. It encodes CAWRIATNEKLFF.

The chain joins TRBV4-1 to TRBJ2-5; possible D gene TRBD1, 6 bases. CDR3 size: 14 residues. V was cut by 5 bases and J by 2 bases, with 12 bases left in between. The germline V gene encodes CDR1 MGHRA and CDR2 YSYEKL. The CDR3 loop reads CASSFSGQQETQYF. Written as DNA, the CDR3 is TGCGCCAGCAGCTTCTCCGGACAGCAAGAGACCCAGTACTTC.